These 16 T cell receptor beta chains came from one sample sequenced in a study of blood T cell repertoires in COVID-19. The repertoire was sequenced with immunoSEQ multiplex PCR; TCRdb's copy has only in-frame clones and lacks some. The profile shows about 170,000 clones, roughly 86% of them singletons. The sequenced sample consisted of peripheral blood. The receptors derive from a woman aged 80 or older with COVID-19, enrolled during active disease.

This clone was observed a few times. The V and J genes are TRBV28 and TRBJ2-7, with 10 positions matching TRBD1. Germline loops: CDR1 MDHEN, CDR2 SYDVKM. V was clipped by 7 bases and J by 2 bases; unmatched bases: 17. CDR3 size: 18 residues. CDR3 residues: CASTLTLPGTGVTYEQYF. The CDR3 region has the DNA TGTGCCAGCACCCTCACTCTACCCGGGACAGGGGTAACCTACGAGCAGTACTTC.

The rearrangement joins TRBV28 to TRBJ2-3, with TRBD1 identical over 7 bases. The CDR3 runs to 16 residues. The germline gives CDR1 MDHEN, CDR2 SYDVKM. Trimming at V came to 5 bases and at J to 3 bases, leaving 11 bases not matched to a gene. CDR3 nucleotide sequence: TGTGCCAGCAGTCTGGGGCGAAAGGGGGCTACAGATACGCAGTATTTT. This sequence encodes CASSLGRKGATDTQYF.

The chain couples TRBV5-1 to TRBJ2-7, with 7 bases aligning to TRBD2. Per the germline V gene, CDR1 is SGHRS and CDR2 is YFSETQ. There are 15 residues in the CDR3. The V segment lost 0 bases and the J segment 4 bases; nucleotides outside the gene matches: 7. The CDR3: CASSLVLAGSYEQYF. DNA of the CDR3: TGCGCCAGCAGCTTGGTCTTAGCGGGTAGTTACGAGCAGTACTTC.

As DNA, the CDR3 is TGTGCCAGTAGTATCTTCAATGAGCAGTTCTTC. Translating gives CASSIFNEQFF. The genes are TRBV19 and TRBJ2-1; the D is unclear. Trimming removed 3 bases from V and 6 bases from J, with 3 bases in between. This CDR3 is built from 11 residues. Germline CDR1 and CDR2: LNHDA and SQIVND (reference sequence).

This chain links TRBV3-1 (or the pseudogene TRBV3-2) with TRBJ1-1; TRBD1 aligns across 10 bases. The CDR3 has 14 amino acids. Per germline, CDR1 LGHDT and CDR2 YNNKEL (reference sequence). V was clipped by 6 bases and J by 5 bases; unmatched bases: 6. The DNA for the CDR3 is TGTGCCAGCAGACTCCGGGGACAGGGGACTGAAGCTTTCTTT. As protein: CASRLRGQGTEAFF.

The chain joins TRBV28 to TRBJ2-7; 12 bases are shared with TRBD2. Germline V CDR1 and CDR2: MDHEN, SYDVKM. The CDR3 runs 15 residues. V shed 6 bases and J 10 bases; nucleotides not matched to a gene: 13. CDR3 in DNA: TGTGCCAGCAGACGACCTCTGGGACTAGCGGGCAGACAGTACTTC. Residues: CASRRPLGLAGRQYF. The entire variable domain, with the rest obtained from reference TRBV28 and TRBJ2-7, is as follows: DVKVTQSSRYLVKRTGEKVFLECVQDMDHENMFWYRQDPGLGLRLIYFSYDVKMKEKGDIPEGYSVSREKKERFSLILESASTNQTSMYLCASRRPLGLAGRQYFGPGTRLTVT.

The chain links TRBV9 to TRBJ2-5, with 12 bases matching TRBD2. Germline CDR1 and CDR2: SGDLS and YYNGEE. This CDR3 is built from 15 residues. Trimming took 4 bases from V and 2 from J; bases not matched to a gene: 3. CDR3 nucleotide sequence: TGTGCCAGCAGCCCCGGGACTAGCGGGCAAGAGACCCAGTACTTC. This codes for CASSPGTSGQETQYF.

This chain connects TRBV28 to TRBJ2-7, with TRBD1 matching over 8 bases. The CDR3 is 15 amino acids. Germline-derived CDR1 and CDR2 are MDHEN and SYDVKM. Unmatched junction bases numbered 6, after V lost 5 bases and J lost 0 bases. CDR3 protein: CASSLQGASSYEQYF. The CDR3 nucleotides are TGTGCCAGCAGTCTTCAGGGGGCCAGCTCCTACGAGCAGTACTTC.

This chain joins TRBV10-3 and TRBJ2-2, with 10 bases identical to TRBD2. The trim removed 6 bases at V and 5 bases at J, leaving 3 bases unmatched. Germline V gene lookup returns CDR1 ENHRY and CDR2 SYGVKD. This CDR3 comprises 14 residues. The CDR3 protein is CAIRGLAATGELFF. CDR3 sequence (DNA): TGTGCCATCAGAGGACTAGCGGCAACCGGGGAGCTGTTTTTT.

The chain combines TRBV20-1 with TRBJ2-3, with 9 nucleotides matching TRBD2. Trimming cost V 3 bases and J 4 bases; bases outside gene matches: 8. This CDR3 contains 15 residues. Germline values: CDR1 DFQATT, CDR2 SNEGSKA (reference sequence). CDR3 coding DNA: TGCAGTGCTAGTCCCTTAGCGGGAGTATCAGATACGCAGTATTTT. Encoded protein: CSASPLAGVSDTQYF.

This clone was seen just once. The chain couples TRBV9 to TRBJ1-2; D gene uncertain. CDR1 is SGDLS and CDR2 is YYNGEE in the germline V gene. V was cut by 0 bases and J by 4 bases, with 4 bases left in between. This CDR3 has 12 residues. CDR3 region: CASSVVAYGYTF. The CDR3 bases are TGTGCCAGCAGCGTAGTGGCCTATGGCTACACCTTC.

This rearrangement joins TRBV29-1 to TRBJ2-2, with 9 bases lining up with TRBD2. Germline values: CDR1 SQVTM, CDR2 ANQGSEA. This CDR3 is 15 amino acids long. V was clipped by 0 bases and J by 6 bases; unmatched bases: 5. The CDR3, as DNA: TGCAGCGTTGAAGATCGGAGCGGGGGGCCCGGGGAGCTGTTTTTT. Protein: CSVEDRSGGPGELFF.

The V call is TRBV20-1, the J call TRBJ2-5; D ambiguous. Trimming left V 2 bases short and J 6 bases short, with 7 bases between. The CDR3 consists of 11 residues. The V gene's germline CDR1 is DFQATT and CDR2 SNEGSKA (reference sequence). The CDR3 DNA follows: TGCAGTGCTAGACACCAGAAGACCCAGTACTTC. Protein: CSARHQKTQYF.

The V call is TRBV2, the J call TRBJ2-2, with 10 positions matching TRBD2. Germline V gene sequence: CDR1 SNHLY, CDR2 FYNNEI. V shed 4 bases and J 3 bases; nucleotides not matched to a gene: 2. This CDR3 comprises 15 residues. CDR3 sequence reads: CASSGTSGYTGELFF. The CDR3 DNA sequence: TGTGCCAGCAGTGGGACTAGCGGATACACCGGGGAGCTGTTTTTT.

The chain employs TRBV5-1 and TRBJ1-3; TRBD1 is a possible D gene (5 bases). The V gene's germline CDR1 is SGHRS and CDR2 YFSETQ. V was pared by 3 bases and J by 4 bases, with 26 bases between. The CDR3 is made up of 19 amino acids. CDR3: CASSWIGEIGSQYGNTIYF. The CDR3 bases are TGCGCCAGCAGCTGGATAGGGGAAATTGGCAGCCAATACGGAAACACCATATATTTT.

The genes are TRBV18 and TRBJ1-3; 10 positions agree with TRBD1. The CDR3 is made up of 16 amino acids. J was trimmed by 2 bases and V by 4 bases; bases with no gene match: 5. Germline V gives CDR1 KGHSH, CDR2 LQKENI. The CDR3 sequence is CASSQIGQGAGNTIYF. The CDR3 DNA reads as TGTGCCAGCTCACAAATCGGACAGGGGGCTGGAAACACCATATATTTT.